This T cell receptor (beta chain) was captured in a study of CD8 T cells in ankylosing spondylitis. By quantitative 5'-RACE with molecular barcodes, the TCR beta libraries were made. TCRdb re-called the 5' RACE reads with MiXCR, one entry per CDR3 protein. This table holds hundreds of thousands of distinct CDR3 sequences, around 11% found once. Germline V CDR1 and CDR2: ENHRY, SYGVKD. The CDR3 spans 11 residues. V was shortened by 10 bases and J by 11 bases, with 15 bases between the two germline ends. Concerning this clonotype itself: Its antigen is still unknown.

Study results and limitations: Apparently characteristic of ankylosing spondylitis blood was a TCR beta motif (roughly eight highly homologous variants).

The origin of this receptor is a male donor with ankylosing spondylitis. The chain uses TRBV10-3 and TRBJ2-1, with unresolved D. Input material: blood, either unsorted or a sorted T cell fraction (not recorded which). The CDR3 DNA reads TGTGCCACCCTTTCTTCCCAGCAGCAGTTCTTC. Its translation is CATLSSQQQFF.